The clone carrying this TCR beta chain has just a few counts. The antigen is undetermined. CDR3 size: 13 residues. Trimming cost V 3 bases and J 2 bases, with 4 bases left between them. Genomic DNA provided the template from which TCR beta VDJ and CDR3 profiles were obtained. TCRdb recomputed calls from the reads with MiXCR, one row per CDR3 protein. Among 250,000 to 300,000 distinct CDR3 sequences listed, around 60% were seen once. This entry comes from a study of CD8+CD57+ T cells in acquired aplastic anemia. Across the whole study: The study obtained an average of about 3.1 ug of DNA from sorted CD4+ and CD8+ cells.

Notes on the study in general: Overlap between patients and controls comprised roughly 30 CD8+ CDR3 sequences.

Source material: sorted CD4+, CD8+, or CD8+CD57+ T cells (not recorded which) from PBMCs. The J gene is TRBJ2-2, the V gene TRBV12-3 or TRBV12-4; no definite D call. This TCR came from a human donor with severe aplastic anemia or a healthy control (not recorded which). DNA of the CDR3: TGTGCCAGCAGTTTGCGAAACACCGGGGAGCTGTTTTTT. Its translation: CASSLRNTGELFF.